This T cell receptor (beta chain) was captured by sequencing in a study of patients and donors after allogeneic stem cell transplantation. CDR3 size: 14 residues. The germline V gene encodes CDR1 MGHRA and CDR2 YSYEKL. The V end lost 4 bases, the J end lost 3 bases, and 12 bases lay between the germline ends. From the RT-PCR reads, TCRdb called clonotypes with MiXCR, one entry per CDR3 protein. This table holds about a million distinct CDR3 sequences, about a sixth found once. This clonotype was seen more than once but under ten times. The sample taken for sequencing was blood, either unsorted or a sorted T cell fraction (not recorded which). The sequence was collected from a human donor who was either an allogeneic HSCT recipient or a stem cell or donor lymphocyte infusion donor (not recorded which). It is not recorded whose cells these are; they may come from a transplant donor. This sequence joins TRBV4-1 and TRBJ2-5, with D possibly being TRBD2 (6 bases). This CDR3 is CASSRGDSEETQYF. Written as DNA, the CDR3 is TGCGCCAGCAGCCGAGGGGACTCCGAAGAGACCCAGTACTTC.